Sequencing of this T cell receptor beta chain was carried out in a study of Tregs in tolerant kidney transplant recipients (dated by TCRdb to the late 2010s). A note on the overall study: The study applied TCRbeta sequencing to find donor-specific regulatory T cells before combined kidney and bone marrow transplantation and then followed those same cells after transplant.

What the work shows at the level of the full study, not this receptor alone: Expanding Tregs with activated donor B cells appeared to identify the most biologically relevant and donor-specific TCRbeta repertoire. Because only a small number of patients were included, the study had limitations, and the results will need to be validated in larger populations as well as under other immunosuppression protocols. Biological reproducibility was not directly addressed, though technical replication error appeared minimal. For some patients, the PCR primers changed as time went on, which meant samples from those patients could not be compared with one another at the nucleotide level. Donor-specific Treg expansion exceeded global Treg expansion in tolerant patients, suggesting antigen-driven rather than nonspecific expansion.

The transplants used related donors with nonmyeloablative bone marrow transplantation, and mixed chimerism in the human trials was transient. Unstimulated Tregs (CD4+CD25+CD127-), CD4+ non-Tregs (CD4+CD25-), CD4 and CD8 cells were FACS-sorted from thawed PBMCs. The patients were 4 recipients of combined kidney and bone marrow transplants from the ITN036ST trial, and samples were available only from these trial subjects. Healthy control blood was processed to PBMCs by Ficoll density gradient and cryopreserved, and patient PBMCs were collected before and after transplant. For TCRbeta CDR3 sequencing, genomic DNA from the sorted cells was extracted using the QIAGEN DNeasy Blood and Tissue Kit. High-throughput TCRbeta CDR3 sequencing, including PCR amplification with bias correction and internal controls, was performed commercially through immunoSEQ. The authors' pipeline ran thus. Unique productive TCRbeta sequences were defined by CDR3 nucleotide sequence where primers matched, and otherwise by CDR3 amino acid sequence together with Vbeta and Jbeta genes. Sorting error was corrected by removing sequences shared between sorted populations at a frequency ratio of 2:1 or less, and the remaining shared sequences were assigned to the higher population. Donor-reactive sequences were defined as at least 5-fold expanded in CFSE-low cells versus unstimulated cells, with frequency of at least 0.01% in CFSE-low cells. Jensen-Shannon divergence calculated on the top 100 TCRbeta sequences ranked by frequency was used to measure repertoire divergence. For samples with multiple sequencing runs, sorting error was corrected separately for each run before the runs were pooled. TCRdb retrieved this table from immuneACCESS and kept in-frame rearrangements only. Not all clones are present; in checked studies, unresolved V genes account for under half, and no reason is known for the remainder. Clone size and V and J calls were adopted from that table, with D and trimming inferred from the DNA. The table for this sample lists tens of thousands of clones; about 91% of them were counted only once. Approximately 1.4% of the sample is held by the ten biggest clonotypes.

This clone was recorded only once. The specificity of this receptor is unknown. Base qualities are not provided; no much larger clone lies one nucleotide away. V lost 3 bases and J lost 3 bases, and the count of bases not matched to a germline gene is 10. The CDR3 spans 17 residues, from the cysteine through the phenylalanine. The sequence is cut down to CDR3 DNA, 51 bases in frame from base 1. The germline V gene gives CDR1 as SGHTA and CDR2 as FQGTGA. The TCR sequence derives from a human patient who received a combined kidney and bone marrow transplant. Some T cells may originate with the graft donor following a transplant. The sample was CD4+ T cells from blood (PBMCs), taken 24 months after the transplant. The V and J genes are TRBV7-3 and TRBJ2-2, and 7 junctional nucleotides match TRBD2. The sequence in DNA is TGTGCCAGCAGCTTCCGACTTAAGAGCGGGGACACCGGGGAGCTGTTTTTT. It is translated as CASSFRLKSGDTGELFF.